Listed here are 28 T cell receptor beta chains from one sample, sequenced in a study of blood T cells in healthy people across ages. Primers used in a second PCR of roughly 6 to 12 cycles were a sample-barcoded 5' primer and a J-beta primer mix. TCRdb re-called the 5' RACE reads with MiXCR, one entry per CDR3 protein. This sample has roughly 720,000 distinct CDR3 sequences, with approximately 55% found just once. The sequencing sample was made of blood. Every receptor here comes from a man at least 80 years old in good health.

The chain carries TRBV7-2 and TRBJ2-4; no reliable D call. Germline CDR1 is SGHTA and CDR2 is FQGNSA. Trimming shortened V by 1 base and J by 6 bases, and 7 bases separated the two germline ends. The CDR3 totals 13 residues. The CDR3 region has the DNA TGTGCCAGCAGCTTAGAAGTTTTAAACATTCAGTACTTC. It specifies CASSLEVLNIQYF.

This chain connects TRBV9 to TRBJ1-1; TRBD1 is a possible D gene (5 bases). The CDR3 length is 12 residues. The V and J ends lost 4 bases and 6 bases respectively, with 10 bases between them. Germline loops: CDR1 SGDLS, CDR2 YYNGEE. CDR3 in DNA: TGTGCCAGCAGCTCCCGGGACTCTGAAGCTTTCTTT. Translated: CASSSRDSEAFF. Based on the CDR3 plus reference TRBV9 and TRBJ1-1, the full variable domain is DSGVTQTPKHLITATGQRVTLRCSPRSGDLSVYWYQQSLDQGLQFLIQYYNGEERAKGNILERFSAQQFPDLHSELNLSSLELGDSALYFCASSSRDSEAFFGQGTRLTVV.

This clonotype was counted between two and nine times. The chain is built from TRBV7-2 and TRBJ1-2; TRBD1 matches at 11 bases. Germline CDR1 reads SGHTA; CDR2 reads FQGNSA. The CDR3 sequence is 14 residues long. With V trimmed by 6 bases and J by 4 bases, 4 bases remained unmatched. The CDR3 region has the DNA TGTGCCAGCAGGCGGACAGGGGGCGGCTATGGCTACACCTTC. Protein sequence: CASRRTGGGYGYTF.

This chain joins TRBV27 and TRBJ2-5; no clear D gene. The V and J ends lost 1 base and 5 bases respectively, with 11 bases between them. The CDR3 extends over 14 amino acids. In germline, CDR1 is MNHEY, CDR2 SMNVEV (reference sequence). The chain's CDR3 is CASSLWARWETQYF. The CDR3 DNA is TGTGCCAGCAGTTTATGGGCTAGGTGGGAGACCCAGTACTTC.

This clonotype was seen only a few times. The V call is TRBV11-1, the J call TRBJ2-5; 9 nucleotides match TRBD1. V shed 5 bases, J shed 5 bases, and the junction held 3 bases outside the gene matches. The CDR3 has 13 amino acids. Germline CDR1 and CDR2: SGHAT and FQDESV (reference sequence). CDR3 loop: CASSQGQGETQYF. CDR3 bases: TGTGCCAGCAGCCAGGGACAGGGTGAGACCCAGTACTTC. The variable domain in full, completed from reference TRBV11-1 and TRBJ2-5, reads EAEVAQSPRYKITEKSQAVAFWCDPISGHATLYWYRQILGQGPELLVQFQDESVVDDSQLPKDRFSAERLKGVDSTLKIQPAELGDSAMYLCASSQGQGETQYFGPGTRLLVL.

This chain links TRBV7-2 with TRBJ1-2; D not resolved. Germline V gene sequence: CDR1 SGHTA, CDR2 FQGNSA. Trimming stripped 0 bases from V and 8 bases from J, with 13 bases between. CDR3 length: 14 amino acids. CDR3: CASSLAYRTGGYTF. The CDR3 DNA reads as TGTGCCAGCAGCTTAGCGTATAGGACTGGAGGCTACACCTTC.

V gene TRBV6-1 combines with J gene TRBJ2-1, with 10 bases fitting TRBD1. This CDR3 has 16 amino acids. The V gene's germline CDR1 is MNHNS and CDR2 SASEGT. V gave up 11 bases and J gave up 2 bases; unmatched junction bases: 12. The CDR3 nucleotides read TGTGCCTTAAACCATCCCGGGACAGGGGCCTACAATGAGCAGTTCTTC. Amino acid sequence: CALNHPGTGAYNEQFF.

The chain couples TRBV10-3 to TRBJ2-7; no firm D call. Trimming took off 2 bases at V and 2 bases at J, with 10 bases between the two ends. Germline V gene sequence: CDR1 ENHRY, CDR2 SYGVKD. The CDR3 spans 14 residues. CDR3 residues: CAISERGSPYEQYF. DNA for the CDR3: TGTGCCATCAGTGAGCGTGGCTCCCCCTACGAGCAGTACTTC.

This clonotype was recorded a few times. The genes are TRBV20-1 and TRBJ2-1, with 9 bases identical to TRBD2. The CDR3 extends over 16 amino acids. Trimming cost V 0 bases and J 4 bases; bases outside gene matches: 7. Germline V gives CDR1 DFQATT, CDR2 SNEGSKA (reference sequence). The CDR3 loop reads CSARDFSGSIYNEQFF. The CDR3 DNA is TGCAGTGCTAGAGATTTTAGCGGGAGCATATACAATGAGCAGTTCTTC.

The V call is TRBV7-9, the J call TRBJ2-7, with 11 bases aligning to TRBD2. With V trimmed by 1 base and J by 7 bases, 6 bases remained unmatched. Germline CDR1 SEHNR, CDR2 FQNEAQ (reference sequence). CDR3 length: 15 residues. CDR3 DNA: TGTGCCAGCAGCTTAGTACTAGCGGGGGTCAATGAGCAGTACTTC. It encodes CASSLVLAGVNEQYF.

This clonotype was picked up one time. This rearrangement joins TRBV20-1 to TRBJ1-1; D remains ambiguous. Trimming left V 0 bases short and J 1 base short, with 12 bases between. This CDR3 is built from 15 residues. The germline gives CDR1 DFQATT, CDR2 SNEGSKA (reference sequence). The CDR3 DNA sequence: TGCAGTGCTAGAGAGAATTCCCTCGGGAACACTGAAGCTTTCTTT. Translating gives CSARENSLGNTEAFF.

The chain joins TRBV6-6 to TRBJ2-2; tentative D call: TRBD2 (6 bases). Germline values: CDR1 MNHNY, CDR2 SVGAGI (reference sequence). CDR3 length: 16 residues. V lost 2 bases and J lost 7, with 17 bases in between. CDR3 sequence reads: CASSYPMEGKGGELFF. The CDR3 DNA follows: TGTGCCAGCAGTTACCCAATGGAGGGAAAGGGCGGGGAGCTGTTTTTT.

The CDR3 protein is CASSSVRSNEQFF. CDR3 coding DNA: TGTGCCAGCAGCTCGGTAAGAAGCAATGAGCAGTTCTTC. The rearrangement joins TRBV7-2 to TRBJ2-1; D gene uncertain. Trimming took 4 bases from V and 6 from J, leaving 10 bases between them. From germline, CDR1 is SGHTA and CDR2 FQGNSA. The CDR3 covers 13 residues.

Comments on this clonotype: A junction end diverges from the germline sequence, so it may reflect a read error. This chain joins TRBV29-1 and TRBJ2-3; either TRBD1 or TRBD2 may supply D (5 bases each). There are 15 residues in the CDR3. CDR1 and CDR2 from the germline V gene are SQVTM and ANQGSEA. The CDR3 DNA reads as TGCAGCGTACTGGGGGTGGGACGAAGCACAGATACGCGGTATTTT. Its protein is CSVLGVGRSTDTRYF.

This clonotype appeared a few times. The chain carries TRBV5-1 and TRBJ2-2, with 8 nucleotides matching TRBD2. The V gene end was trimmed by 4 bases and the J gene end by 5 bases; junction bases not matched to a gene: 4. There are 14 residues in the CDR3. Looked up from germline, CDR1 is SGHRS and CDR2 is YFSETQ. CDR3 in amino acids: CASSAGTSTGELFF. The CDR3 DNA reads TGCGCCAGCAGCGCCGGGACTAGTACCGGGGAGCTGTTTTTT.

The rearrangement joins TRBV20-1 to TRBJ2-7; D is unclear. CDR3 length: 13 amino acids. Trimming took 5 bases from V and 3 from J, leaving 14 bases between them. CDR1 is DFQATT and CDR2 is SNEGSKA in the germline V gene (reference sequence). The CDR3 loop reads CSAPDTDIYEQYF. The CDR3 DNA reads TGCAGTGCTCCAGATACCGACATCTACGAGCAGTACTTC.

This clonotype was seen once. The chain carries TRBV24-1 and TRBJ2-5, with D maybe TRBD1 (5 bases). Germline CDR1 and CDR2: KGHDR and SFDVKD. The CDR3 has 13 amino acids. V was pared by 5 bases and J by 5 bases, with 11 bases between. The CDR3 spells CATSVQGAETQYF. In DNA, the CDR3 is TGTGCCACCAGTGTGCAGGGCGCCGAGACCCAGTACTTC.

The chain joins TRBV10-3 to TRBJ2-1; D ambiguous. Trimming pared 2 bases from V and 5 bases from J, leaving 7 bases between. The CDR3 is made up of 13 amino acids. Germline assignment: CDR1 ENHRY and CDR2 SYGVKD. The CDR3 region is CAISEVPDNEQFF. The CDR3 nucleotides are TGTGCCATCAGTGAGGTCCCCGACAATGAGCAGTTCTTC.

This clonotype appeared once. The junction shows a germline mismatch at one end, possibly a read error. The chain recombines TRBV14 with TRBJ2-1, with TRBD2 identical over 9 bases. The CDR3 loop spans 17 amino acids. Per germline, CDR1 SGHDN and CDR2 FVKESK. The CDR3 DNA is TGTGCCAGCAGCCAAAGAAGCGGGAGGAAGTCCTACAGTGAGCAGTTCTTC. Its translation: CASSQRSGRKSYSEQFF.

This clonotype is a singleton in its sample. This chain joins TRBV7-9 and TRBJ1-5; perhaps TRBD1 as D (6 bases). Germline V gives CDR1 SEHNR, CDR2 FQNEAQ (reference sequence). This CDR3 contains 13 residues. V was clipped by 4 bases and J by 7 bases, with 11 bases between them. The CDR3 region is CASSSGDFQPQHF. The CDR3 DNA reads as TGTGCCAGCAGCTCAGGGGACTTCCAGCCCCAGCATTTT.

This clonotype was found many times. The chain has TRBV10-3 and TRBJ2-7, with D maybe TRBD1 (6 bases). V gave up 7 bases and J gave up 4 bases, with 20 bases separating them. The CDR3 totals 15 residues. The germline CDR1 and CDR2 sequences are ENHRY and SYGVKD. CDR3 protein: CAIISGHRVRYEQYF. In nucleotides, the CDR3 is TGTGCCATCATCTCGGGACATCGGGTGCGGTACGAGCAGTACTTC.

This chain joins TRBV6-5 and TRBJ2-7; a possible D gene is TRBD1 (5 bases). The germline CDR1 and CDR2 sequences are MNHEY and SVGAGI. V lost 0 bases and J 6 bases, leaving 9 bases between the germline ends. This CDR3 has 13 residues. The CDR3 region has the DNA TGTGCCAGCAGTTACTCACCCGACAGCGAGCAGTACTTC. Its translation: CASSYSPDSEQYF.

This chain connects TRBV15 to TRBJ1-1; D is ambiguous. Germline CDR1 and CDR2: LNHNV and YYDKDF (reference sequence). V lost 0 bases and J 4 bases, leaving 6 bases between the germline ends. This CDR3 is built from 13 residues. CDR3 region: CATSRDQVTEAFF. CDR3 DNA: TGTGCCACCAGCAGAGATCAGGTCACTGAAGCTTTCTTT.

The rearrangement links TRBV5-1 to TRBJ2-6; the D is unclear. Trimming pared 3 bases from V and 3 bases from J, leaving 10 bases between. CDR3 size: 15 residues. Germline CDR1 and CDR2: SGHRS and YFSETQ. The CDR3, as DNA: TGCGCCAGCAGCTCACTACCGGGTGGGGCCAACGTCCTGACTTTC. This encodes CASSSLPGGANVLTF. The variable domain in full, completed from reference TRBV5-1 and TRBJ2-6, reads KAGVTQTPRYLIKTRGQQVTLSCSPISGHRSVSWYQQTPGQGLQFLFEYFSETQRNKGNFPGRFSGRQFSNSRSEMNVSTLELGDSALYLCASSSLPGGANVLTFGAGSRLTVL.

This clonotype was seen only a few times. This sequence joins TRBV7-2 and TRBJ2-1, with 8 bases that match TRBD1. The V gene end was trimmed by 6 bases and the J gene end by 6 bases; junction bases not matched to a gene: 10. The CDR3 is 15 residues long. The V gene's germline CDR1 is SGHTA and CDR2 FQGNSA. CDR3 amino acids: CASRAGTGSVNEQFF. The CDR3 region has the DNA TGTGCCAGCAGGGCCGGGACAGGCTCTGTCAATGAGCAGTTCTTC. The full variable domain, in which reference TRBV7-2 and TRBJ2-1 provide the parts outside the CDR3, is GAGVSQSPSNKVTEKGKDVELRCDPISGHTALYWYRQSLGQGLEFLIYFQGNSAPDKSGLPSDRFSAERTGGSVSTLTIQRTQQEDSAVYLCASRAGTGSVNEQFFGPGTRLTVL.

The V call is TRBV15, the J call TRBJ2-3, with a tentative D call TRBD2 (5 bases). The ends were cut back, 1 base at V and 14 bases at J, with 28 bases in the middle. The length of the CDR3 is 17 residues. Germline V lookup: CDR1 LNHNV, CDR2 YYDKDF (reference sequence). The CDR3 loop reads CATSRGRSTEVYRYAYF. As DNA, the CDR3 is TGTGCCACCAGCAGAGGACGATCGACGGAGGTCTACAGATACGCGTATTTT.

The chain uses TRBV6-2 or TRBV6-3 and TRBJ2-1; TRBD1 matches at 7 bases. The CDR3 is made up of 17 amino acids. Germline trimming cut 0 bases from V and 0 bases from J; bases unmatched to any gene: 5. Germline assignment: CDR1 MNHEY and CDR2 SVGEGT. This CDR3 reads CASSYSRTGSSYNEQFF. The CDR3 DNA is TGTGCCAGCAGTTACTCTCGGACAGGAAGCTCCTACAATGAGCAGTTCTTC.

Concerning this clonotype itself: One junction end disagrees with the germline gene, perhaps due to a read error. The genes are TRBV5-6 and TRBJ2-3, with D uncertain. The CDR3 covers 15 residues. From germline, CDR1 is SGHDT and CDR2 YYEEEE. CDR3 bases: TGTGCCAGCAACTTGAAGGGCTCCCACACAGATACGCAGTATTTT. Its protein product is CASNLKGSHTDTQYF. The whole variable domain, filled in from reference TRBV5-6 and TRBJ2-3, reads DAGVTQSPTHLIKTRGQQVTLRCSPKSGHDTVSWYQQALGQGPQFIFQYYEEEERQRGNFPDRFSGHQFPNYSSELNVNALLLGDSALYLCASNLKGSHTDTQYFGPGTRLTVL.